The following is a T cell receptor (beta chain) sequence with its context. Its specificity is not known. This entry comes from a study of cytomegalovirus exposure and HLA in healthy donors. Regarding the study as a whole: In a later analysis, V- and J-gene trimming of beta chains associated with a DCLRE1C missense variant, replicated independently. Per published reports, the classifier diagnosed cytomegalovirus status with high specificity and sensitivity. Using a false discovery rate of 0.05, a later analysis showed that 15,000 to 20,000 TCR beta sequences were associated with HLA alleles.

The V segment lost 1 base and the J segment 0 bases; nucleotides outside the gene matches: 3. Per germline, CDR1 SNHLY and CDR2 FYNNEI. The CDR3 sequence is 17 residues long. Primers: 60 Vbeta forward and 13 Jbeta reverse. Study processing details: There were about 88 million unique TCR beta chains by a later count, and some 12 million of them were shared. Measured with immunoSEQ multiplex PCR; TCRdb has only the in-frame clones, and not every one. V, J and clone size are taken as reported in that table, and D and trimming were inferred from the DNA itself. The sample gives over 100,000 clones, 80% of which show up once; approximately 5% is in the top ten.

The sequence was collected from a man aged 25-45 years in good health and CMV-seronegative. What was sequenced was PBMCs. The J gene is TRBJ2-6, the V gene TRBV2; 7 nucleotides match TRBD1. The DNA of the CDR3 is TGTGCCAGCAGTGAAGAGGGGGCAGTCTCTGGGGCCAACGTCCTGACTTTC. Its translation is CASSEEGAVSGANVLTF.